These 31 T cell receptor beta chains were all obtained from the same sample, sequenced in a study of graft-versus-host responses after intestinal transplantation. Profiled with immunoSEQ multiplex PCR; TCRdb holds only in-frame clones, not every one. The table has about 120,000 clones, roughly 95% seen once; the top ten hold 3.3%. Antigens of these TCRs are unknown. The sequencing used unstimulated CD8+ T cells sorted from spleen or lymph node cells, collected before intestinal transplant. The receptors here all came from a human donor who received an intestinal transplant.

The chain has TRBV10-3 and TRBJ2-7; D not resolved. CDR1 and CDR2 (germline): ENHRY, SYGVKD. The V and J ends lost 9 bases and 5 bases respectively, with 11 bases between them. The CDR3 contains 11 residues. CDR3 protein: CAISVDHEQYF. For the CDR3, the DNA is TGTGCCATTTCGGTCGACCACGAGCAGTACTTC.

The chain has TRBV28 and TRBJ1-4; D is unresolved. V gave up 6 bases and J gave up 3 bases, with 8 bases separating them. Germline V lookup: CDR1 MDHEN, CDR2 SYDVKM. This CDR3 is 13 amino acids long. CDR3 loop: CASRTPPNEKLFF. The CDR3, as DNA: TGTGCCAGCAGGACTCCGCCTAATGAAAAACTGTTTTTT.

The chain combines TRBV7-8 with TRBJ1-6; TRBD1 matches 7 bases. The germline CDR1 and CDR2 sequences are SGHVS and FQNEAQ. Germline trimming cut 4 bases from V and 7 bases from J; bases unmatched to any gene: 4. The CDR3 sequence is 14 residues long. Here the CDR3 reads CASSSGQLNSPLHF. The CDR3 DNA reads TGTGCCAGCAGCTCGGGACAGTTGAATTCACCCCTCCACTTT.

The J gene is TRBJ2-1, the V gene TRBV5-1; D remains unclear. This CDR3 has 14 amino acids. Germline V gene data show CDR1 as SGHRS and CDR2 as YFSETQ. Trimming removed 3 bases at V and 0 bases at J, with 7 bases between. CDR3 region: CASSSTGSYNEQFF. Here the CDR3 DNA reads TGCGCCAGCAGCTCGACGGGCTCCTACAATGAGCAGTTCTTC.

The CDR3 region is CASSLQQVGGEAFF. CDR3 in DNA: TGCGCCAGCAGCTTGCAACAGGTCGGAGGGGAAGCTTTCTTT. V gene TRBV5-1 combines with J gene TRBJ1-1; possible D gene TRBD1, 5 bases. The CDR3 has 14 residues. Germline V gives CDR1 SGHRS, CDR2 YFSETQ. V was shortened by 1 base and J by 8 bases, with 15 bases between the two germline ends.

The CDR3 coding sequence is TGCAGCGCCGAGACAGGGTTTACTGAAGCTTTCTTT. This gives the protein CSAETGFTEAFF. This chain connects TRBV29-1 to TRBJ1-1; the match to TRBD1 covers 7 bases. This CDR3 comprises 12 residues. Germline lookup yields CDR1 SQVTM and CDR2 ANQGSEA. J lost 5 bases, V lost 7 bases, and 7 bases had no gene match.

CDR3 in DNA: TGTGCCAGCAGCCTAGAAGGGAGAACAGGGGATGAAGCTTTCTTT. Translating it yields CASSLEGRTGDEAFF. V usage is TRBV6-5 and J usage is TRBJ1-1, with 7 bases that match TRBD1. V lost 6 bases and J lost 7; bases outside the gene matches: 14. There are 15 residues in the CDR3. Germline V gene sequence: CDR1 MNHEY, CDR2 SVGAGI.

V usage is TRBV2 and J usage is TRBJ1-4; no firm D call. There are 17 residues in the CDR3. CDR1 SNHLY and CDR2 FYNNEI come from the germline V gene. Trimming removed 1 base from V and 4 bases from J, with 16 bases in between. CDR3 loop: CASSEGVGFPNNEKLFF. The CDR3 coding sequence is TGTGCCAGCAGTGAAGGTGTCGGGTTCCCAAATAATGAAAAACTGTTTTTT.

J is TRBJ2-7 and V is TRBV6-4; no definite D call. The CDR3 is 14 residues long. The germline V and J ends were trimmed by 6 bases and 2 bases, with 14 bases remaining between them. Germline CDR1 is MRHNA and CDR2 is SNTAGT. CDR3 loop: CASSIRSRAYEQYF. DNA for the CDR3: TGTGCCAGCAGCATCCGTTCTCGGGCCTACGAGCAGTACTTC.

The chain links TRBV2 to TRBJ1-3; D gene ambiguous. V shed 2 bases and J shed 6 bases, with 14 bases lying between them. The germline CDR1 and CDR2 sequences are SNHLY and FYNNEI. This CDR3 contains 15 residues. CDR3: CASSEPGRGVNTIYF. Written as DNA, the CDR3 is TGTGCCAGCAGTGAACCGGGGAGAGGAGTAAACACCATATATTTT. Full variable domain (remainder filled in from reference TRBV2 and TRBJ1-3): EPEVTQTPSHQVTQMGQEVILRCVPISNHLYFYWYRQILGQKVEFLVSFYNNEISEKSEIFDDQFSVERPDGSNFTLKIRSTKLEDSAMYFCASSEPGRGVNTIYFGEGSWLTVV.

The V and J genes are TRBV2 and TRBJ1-6; D might be TRBD1 (6 bases). Trimming removed 3 bases from V and 9 bases from J, with 15 bases in between. Germline values: CDR1 SNHLY, CDR2 FYNNEI. The CDR3 length is 15 residues. This CDR3 reads CASSEFLQGPSPLHF. The CDR3 DNA reads TGTGCCAGCAGTGAGTTTCTCCAGGGGCCTTCACCCCTCCACTTT. Filled out from reference TRBV2 and TRBJ1-6, the complete variable domain reads EPEVTQTPSHQVTQMGQEVILRCVPISNHLYFYWYRQILGQKVEFLVSFYNNEISEKSEIFDDQFSVERPDGSNFTLKIRSTKLEDSAMYFCASSEFLQGPSPLHFGNGTRLTVT.

This chain connects TRBV27 to TRBJ1-1, with D uncertain. CDR1 and CDR2 from the germline V gene are MNHEY and SMNVEV (reference sequence). Trimming stripped 2 bases from V and 6 bases from J, with 10 bases between. This CDR3 region has 13 residues. In DNA form, the CDR3 reads TGTGCCAGCAGTTTAAGGTCAGGCCCTGAAGCTTTCTTT. Translation gives CASSLRSGPEAFF.

V is TRBV6-1 and J is TRBJ1-2; D is possibly TRBD1 (5 bases). Germline V CDR1 and CDR2: MNHNS, SASEGT. The CDR3 extends over 15 amino acids. V lost 6 bases to trimming and J lost 4 bases, with 18 bases between them. The CDR3 is CASSELQGRVYGYTF. CDR3 in DNA: TGTGCCAGCAGCGAACTTCAGGGAAGGGTCTATGGCTACACCTTC.

The CDR3: CASSSTPSSDEQYF. In DNA form, the CDR3 reads TGTGCCAGCAGTTCGACGCCATCATCCGACGAGCAGTACTTC. The chain links TRBV6-1 to TRBJ2-7; D is undetermined. Per the germline V gene, CDR1 is MNHNS and CDR2 is SASEGT. V was shortened by 5 bases and J by 5 bases, with 16 bases between the two germline ends. This CDR3 region has 14 residues.

The rearrangement links TRBV19 to TRBJ1-1; D not resolved. V lost 3 bases to trimming and J lost 3 bases, with 11 bases between them. Germline lookup yields CDR1 LNHDA and CDR2 SQIVND (reference sequence). The CDR3 extends over 14 amino acids. The CDR3 reads CASSIADGDTEAFF. CDR3 coding DNA: TGTGCCAGTAGTATTGCGGATGGAGACACTGAAGCTTTCTTT.

This clone was observed once. The chain uses TRBV6-4 and TRBJ2-3; TRBD2 agrees at 8 bases. V gave up 3 bases and J gave up 1 base; unmatched junction bases: 0. The germline V gene encodes CDR1 MRHNA and CDR2 SNTAGT. The CDR3 is 14 residues long. This CDR3 reads CASSEAGGTDTQYF. For the CDR3, the DNA is TGTGCCAGCAGTGAAGCGGGAGGCACAGATACGCAGTATTTT.

CDR3 loop: CASRTGAQAFF. In DNA, the CDR3 is TGTGCCAGTAGGACAGGGGCGCAAGCTTTCTTT. The rearrangement links TRBV19 to TRBJ1-1, with TRBD1 matching 8 bases. Trimming removed 6 bases from V and 9 bases from J; junction bases left unmatched: 3. CDR3 size: 11 residues. Germline CDR1 and CDR2: LNHDA and SQIVND (reference sequence).

The V gene is TRBV21-1, the J gene TRBJ2-7. TRBV21-1 is a pseudogene segment. The CDR3 totals 17 residues. DNA of the CDR3: TGTGCCAGCAGCGTTGGCCACCAGGGGGGGAAAGCCTACGAGCAGTACTTC. Translation: CASSVGHQGGKAYEQYF.

This clone has only one observation. This chain links TRBV27 with TRBJ1-2, with D unclear. The CDR3 has 14 amino acids. V was pared by 2 bases and J by 6 bases, with 13 bases between. CDR1 MNHEY and CDR2 SMNVEV come from the germline V gene (reference sequence). The CDR3 DNA sequence: TGTGCCAGCAGTTTAAGTAAGGGCATGGATGGCTACACCTTC. Translated: CASSLSKGMDGYTF.

The chain combines TRBV23-1 with TRBJ2-7; D remains unclear. TRBV23-1 is an ORF, and what it does is uncertain. The CDR3 loop spans 20 amino acids. The V and J ends lost 0 bases and 3 bases respectively, with 27 bases between them. CDR3 sequence reads: CASSQSPGTEALGIDYEQYF. CDR3 nucleotide sequence: TGCGCCAGCAGTCAATCTCCGGGCACAGAGGCTTTGGGAATCGACTACGAGCAGTACTTC.

J is TRBJ1-2 and V is TRBV27, with 8 positions matching TRBD1. This CDR3 comprises 15 residues. CDR1 MNHEY and CDR2 SMNVEV come from the germline V gene (reference sequence). J was trimmed by 5 bases and V by 2 bases; bases with no gene match: 7. CDR3 nucleotide sequence: TGTGCCAGCAGTTTACGGGCAGGGGGCATTTATGGCTACACCTTC. It translates to CASSLRAGGIYGYTF.

In DNA form, the CDR3 reads TGTGCCAGCAGCCAGGACAGCGGAGGAAACACCATATATTTT. It translates to CASSQDSGGNTIYF. This chain links TRBV6-5 with TRBJ1-3; possible D gene TRBD1, 6 bases. This CDR3 contains 14 residues. Trimming cost V 6 bases and J 4 bases, with 13 bases left between them. Germline CDR1 and CDR2: MNHEY and SVGAGI.

The chain uses TRBV27 and TRBJ1-1; a weak D match, TRBD1 (5 bases). CDR1 MNHEY and CDR2 SMNVEV come from the germline V gene (reference sequence). The CDR3 consists of 14 residues. V was trimmed by 3 bases and J by 4 bases, leaving 12 bases between them. The CDR3 nucleotides are TGTGCCAGCAGTTTCCAAGGGGCTGGCACTGAAGCTTTCTTT. Translated: CASSFQGAGTEAFF.

The rearrangement uses TRBV30 and TRBJ2-1; 8 bases match TRBD2. The CDR3 has 15 residues. Germline V lookup: CDR1 GTSNPN, CDR2 SVGIG (reference sequence). V was clipped by 6 bases and J by 8 bases; unmatched bases: 15. Here the CDR3 reads CACNLGTSHLDEQFF. For the CDR3, the DNA is TGTGCCTGTAACTTGGGGACTAGTCACTTGGATGAGCAGTTCTTC.

This chain links TRBV7-9 with TRBJ1-1; D gene uncertain. This CDR3 is built from 14 residues. V was clipped by 3 bases and J by 3 bases, with 11 bases between them. From germline, CDR1 is SEHNR and CDR2 FQNEAQ (reference sequence). The CDR3 protein is CASSFSGPYTEAFF. The CDR3, as DNA: TGTGCCAGCAGCTTCTCCGGACCCTACACTGAAGCTTTCTTT.

J is TRBJ2-2 and V is TRBV10-1; 10 bases map to TRBD2. V lost 6 bases, J lost 8 bases, and 6 bases stayed unmatched. The V gene's germline CDR1 is WNHNN and CDR2 SYGVQD (reference sequence). The CDR3 runs to 14 residues. In DNA, the CDR3 is TGCGCCAGCAGCGTCCTAGCGGGAGAGGGGGAGCTGTTTTTT. Translated: CASSVLAGEGELFF.

J is TRBJ2-1 and V is TRBV9; TRBD2 matches at 11 bases. J was trimmed by 3 bases and V by 3 bases; bases with no gene match: 5. The germline V gene encodes CDR1 SGDLS and CDR2 YYNGEE. The CDR3 spans 16 residues. The CDR3, as DNA: TGTGCCAGCAGCGCAGGACTAGCGGGCAGCTACAATGAGCAGTTCTTC. Protein product: CASSAGLAGSYNEQFF.

This chain links TRBV6-6 with TRBJ2-7, with a weak D call TRBD1 (5 bases). This CDR3 contains 12 residues. The ends were cut back, 6 bases at V and 3 bases at J, with 9 bases in the middle. In germline, CDR1 is MNHNY, CDR2 SVGAGI (reference sequence). CDR3 loop: CASSLDSYEQYF. CDR3 bases: TGTGCCAGCAGCCTAGACAGCTACGAGCAGTACTTC.

The chain uses TRBV10-1 and TRBJ2-1; D may match TRBD1 or TRBD2 (5 bases each). Germline loops: CDR1 WNHNN, CDR2 SYGVQD (reference sequence). The V end was cut by 4 bases, the J end by 4 bases, with 20 bases between. The CDR3 extends over 17 amino acids. CDR3 nucleotide sequence: TGCGCCAGCAGTGGCTTTGGGACGGAGCATGCTTACAATGAGCAGTTCTTC. This encodes CASSGFGTEHAYNEQFF.

The chain links TRBV9 to TRBJ1-5, with D unclear. There are 14 residues in the CDR3. Germline CDR1 reads SGDLS; CDR2 reads YYNGEE. Trimming shortened V by 0 bases and J by 7 bases, and 11 bases separated the two germline ends. The CDR3 DNA reads as TGTGCCAGCAGCGTAGAAAGGGTGGGGCAGCCCCAGCATTTT. This sequence encodes CASSVERVGQPQHF.

V is TRBV4-1 and J is TRBJ2-7; 10 positions match TRBD1. This CDR3 comprises 14 residues. Germline V gene data show CDR1 as MGHRA and CDR2 as YSYEKL. The junction had 3 bases not matched to a gene; V was cut back by 3 bases and J by 4 bases. The CDR3 coding sequence is TGCGCCAGCAGCCAGTTGGACAGGGGGTACGAGCAGTACTTC. The encoded protein is CASSQLDRGYEQYF.